A single sample gave rise to the 30 T cell receptor beta chains below, sequenced in a study of esophageal squamous cell carcinoma under preoperative chemotherapy. TCRdb processed the PCR reads anew with MiXCR; each CDR3 protein has one entry. The sample gives tens of thousands of distinct CDR3 sequences, less than 55% of which show up once; roughly 12% is in the top ten. As to time point: before preoperative PTX-NDP chemotherapy. This sample was obtained from a patient given preoperative chemotherapy. These receptors all stem from a human donor with esophageal squamous cell carcinoma. The donor label of this sample is uncertain.

The chain has TRBV7-3 and TRBJ2-4, with D possibly called TRBD1 or TRBD2 (6 bases each). The CDR3 length is 17 residues. Germline CDR1 reads SGHTA; CDR2 reads FQGTGA. V lost 3 bases, J lost 13 bases, and 28 bases lay in between. The CDR3 loop reads CASSLIPGGRVQDTQYF. CDR3 nucleotides: TGTGCCAGCAGCTTGATACCCGGGGGCCGGGTCCAAGACACCCAGTACTTC. The full variable domain, its missing parts supplied by reference TRBV7-3 and TRBJ2-4, is GAGVSQTPSNKVTEKGKYVELRCDPISGHTALYWYRQSLGQGPEFLIYFQGTGAADDSGLPNDRFFAVRPEGSVSTLKIQRTERGDSAVYLCASSLIPGGRVQDTQYFGAGTRLSVL.

V and J are TRBV12-3 or TRBV12-4 and TRBJ2-1; 8 bases are shared with TRBD1. The V gene end was trimmed by 7 bases and the J gene end by 8 bases; junction bases not matched to a gene: 16. This CDR3 is built from 16 residues. The CDR3 sequence is CASINRGQGKIDEQFF. DNA for the CDR3: TGTGCCAGCATAAACCGCGGACAGGGTAAGATAGATGAGCAGTTCTTC.

As concerns this clonotype: An end of the junction does not agree with germline; a read error may underlie this. The chain has TRBV7-2 and TRBJ2-3; possibly TRBD1 for D (7 bases). The CDR3 totals 15 residues. Germline lookup yields CDR1 SGHTA and CDR2 FQGNSA. The CDR3 is CAGGKGGPDTDTQYF. The CDR3 DNA sequence: TGTGCCGGGGGGAAAGGGGGCCCAGACACAGATACCCAGTACTTT.

This clonotype is categorized as medium-sized (0.01 to 0.1%). The chain is built from TRBV7-3 and TRBJ2-5, with D perhaps matching TRBD1 or TRBD2 (5 bases each). The V gene lost 3 bases and the J gene lost 1 base, with 12 bases spanning the gap. In germline, CDR1 is SGHTA, CDR2 FQGTGA. This CDR3 has 15 residues. The CDR3 is CASSFHGTFQETQYF. CDR3 sequence (DNA): TGTGCCAGCAGCTTTCACGGGACGTTCCAAGAGACCCAGTACTTC. Combining the CDR3 with reference TRBV7-3 and TRBJ2-5 gives the whole variable domain GAGVSQTPSNKVTEKGKYVELRCDPISGHTALYWYRQSLGQGPEFLIYFQGTGAADDSGLPNDRFFAVRPEGSVSTLKIQRTERGDSAVYLCASSFHGTFQETQYFGPGTRLLVL.

The chain is built from TRBV7-9 and TRBJ2-7; D uncertain. The V end lost 5 bases, the J end lost 2 bases, and 16 bases lay between the germline ends. Germline V gene sequence: CDR1 SEHNR, CDR2 FQNEAQ (reference sequence). The CDR3 has 15 amino acids. CDR3 region: CASSTQVGLTYEQYF. The CDR3 DNA follows: TGTGCCAGCAGCACTCAGGTTGGGCTCACCTACGAGCAGTACTTC.

Remarks on this clonotype: Possible read error: a much larger clone is one base away. This chain connects TRBV7-2 to TRBJ2-1; 13 nucleotides match TRBD2. The J call is doubtful: the DNA matches TRBJ2-7 better. The CDR3 is 16 amino acids. From germline, CDR1 is SGHTA and CDR2 FQGNSA. This CDR3 is CASSPRTSGRENEQYF. The DNA for the CDR3 is TGTGCCAGCAGCCCCCGGACTAGCGGGAGAGAGAATGAGCAGTACTTC.

This clonotype was detected ten times or more. This rearrangement joins TRBV7-3 to TRBJ2-1; D is unresolved. Looked up from germline, CDR1 is SGHTA and CDR2 is FQGTGA. Trimming took 5 bases from V and 8 from J, leaving 10 bases between them. The CDR3 runs to 12 residues. CDR3: CASSQRVYEQFF. The CDR3 region has the DNA TGTGCCAGCAGCCAAAGGGTCTATGAGCAGTTCTTC.

The chain is built from TRBV12-3 or TRBV12-4 and TRBJ2-1; D not resolved. The assigned J gene may be wrong: the sequence end matches TRBJ2-7 better. CDR3 length equals 14 residues. For the CDR3, the DNA is TGTGCCAGCAGTCTGGGCAGCTCTTCCTACGAGCAGTACTTC. Translating gives CASSLGSSSYEQYF.

This clonotype was seen many times. V usage is TRBV7-9 and J usage is TRBJ1-4, with D possibly matching TRBD1 (5 bases). This CDR3 has 16 amino acids. V shed 5 bases and J shed 4 bases, with 17 bases lying between them. The V gene's germline CDR1 is SEHNR and CDR2 FQNEAQ (reference sequence). The CDR3 loop reads CASSPPGRQINEKLFF. DNA of the CDR3: TGTGCCAGCAGCCCCCCGGGACGTCAAATTAATGAAAAACTGTTTTTT. Using reference TRBV7-9 and TRBJ1-4 for the parts outside the CDR3, the full variable domain is DTGVSQNPRHKITKRGQNVTFRCDPISEHNRLYWYRQTLGQGPEFLTYFQNEAQLEKSRLLSDRFSAERPKGSFSTLEIQRTEQGDSAMYLCASSPPGRQINEKLFFGSGTQLSVL.

Regarding this clonotype: This could be a read error, since a much larger clone is one nucleotide away. The chain is built from TRBV5-8 and TRBJ2-5; D is perhaps TRBD1 (5 bases). V was clipped by 1 base and J by 11 bases, with 21 bases between them. The germline gives CDR1 SGHTS, CDR2 YDEGEE. CDR3 length equals 15 residues. In nucleotides, the CDR3 is TGTGCCAGCAGCTTGCGACAGTCAGCGTGGAATGAGCAGTACTTC. Its translation is CASSLRQSAWNEQYF.

This clonotype was seen at least ten times. The V gene is TRBV27, the J gene TRBJ1-2; 8 nucleotides line up with TRBD1. CDR1 is MNHEY and CDR2 is SMNVEV in the germline V gene (reference sequence). CDR3 size: 15 residues. J was trimmed by 5 bases and V by 2 bases; bases with no gene match: 7. The CDR3 sequence: CASSLVGQGGYGYTF. The CDR3 DNA reads TGTGCCAGCAGTTTAGTAGGACAGGGTGGGTATGGCTACACCTTC.

This clonotype was recorded only once. This chain connects TRBV6-9 to TRBJ2-7, with 8 positions matching TRBD1. The germline CDR1 and CDR2 sequences are MNHGY and SVAAGI. The CDR3 consists of 14 residues. V was pared by 9 bases and J by 0 bases, with 7 bases of the junction left unmatched. This CDR3 is CASLDRASSYEQYF. The CDR3 DNA is TGTGCCAGTTTGGACAGGGCGAGCTCCTACGAGCAGTACTTC.

In this sample, this clonotype turned up many times. CDR3 DNA sequence: TGCGCCAGCAGCCCCCGGGACAGGGGTGGGTACGAGCAGTACTTC. Its protein is CASSPRDRGGYEQYF. The chain combines TRBV5-1 with TRBJ2-7; 10 nucleotides line up with TRBD1. This CDR3 has 15 residues. Germline V gene sequence: CDR1 SGHRS, CDR2 YFSETQ. Germline trimming cut 4 bases from V and 4 bases from J; bases unmatched to any gene: 8.

The sample holds many counts of this clonotype. A much larger clone lies a single base off, so this may be a read error. The chain recombines TRBV11-2 with TRBJ2-5; D ambiguous. V dropped 4 bases and J dropped 3 bases, with 3 bases sitting between them. Germline V gives CDR1 SGHAT, CDR2 FQNNGV. The CDR3 extends over 11 amino acids. CDR3 protein: CASSSKETQYF. In DNA, the CDR3 is TGTGCCAGCAGCTCGAAAGAGACCCAGTACTTC.

The V gene is TRBV24-1, the J gene TRBJ2-5, with D possibly TRBD1 on 6 matching bases. The CDR3 runs 15 residues. The ends were cut back, 2 bases at V and 3 bases at J, with 12 bases in the middle. The germline CDR1 and CDR2 sequences are KGHDR and SFDVKD. This CDR3 is CATSDSGTTKETQYF. The CDR3 DNA reads TGTGCCACCAGTGATTCCGGGACAACCAAAGAGACCCAGTACTTC.

The chain uses TRBV6-1 and TRBJ2-3; TRBD2 matches 8 bases. The end of the DNA fits TRBJ2-1 better, so the J call may be wrong. CDR3 size: 17 residues. Germline CDR1 MNHNS, CDR2 SASEGT. The CDR3, as DNA: TGTGCCAGCAGTGGGCGGGCGGGAGGACTACTCCAAGAGACCCAGTTCTTC. Translating it yields CASSGRAGGLLQETQFF.

This chain links TRBV7-9 with TRBJ2-2, with 7 bases matching TRBD1. J lost 16 bases, V lost 2 bases, and 19 bases had no gene match. This CDR3 spans 16 amino acids. CDR1 is SEHNR, CDR2 FQNEAQ, per germline (reference sequence). The chain's CDR3 is CASSLPGTVSTGAQFF. CDR3 in DNA: TGTGCCAGCAGCTTACCCGGGACAGTGAGCACAGGTGCGCAGTTTTTT. Full variable domain (outside the CDR3, taken from reference TRBV7-9 and TRBJ2-2): DTGVSQNPRHKITKRGQNVTFRCDPISEHNRLYWYRQTLGQGPEFLTYFQNEAQLEKSRLLSDRFSAERPKGSFSTLEIQRTEQGDSAMYLCASSLPGTVSTGAQFFGEGSRLTVL.

This clonotype was detected many times. The rearrangement joins TRBV6-1 to TRBJ2-1, with D perhaps TRBD1 (5 bases). Trimming took 5 bases from V and 6 from J, leaving 20 bases between them. Germline CDR1 is MNHNS and CDR2 is SASEGT. This CDR3 contains 16 residues. This CDR3 reads CASSPLGLRDRNEQFF. CDR3 sequence (DNA): TGTGCCAGCAGTCCTCTCGGCCTCAGGGATCGCAATGAGCAGTTCTTC.

The gene calls are TRBV7-2 and TRBJ2-5; either TRBD1 or TRBD2 may supply D (5 bases each). Between the trimmed V and J ends, which lost 8 bases and 9 bases, there was a span of 22 bases. The CDR3 covers 14 residues. CDR1 and CDR2 from the germline V gene are SGHTA and FQGNSA. In nucleotides, the CDR3 is TGTGCCAGCGGGTTAGGGGTTGGCGAGGGCGCCCAGTACTTC. Its translation: CASGLGVGEGAQYF. Full variable domain (outside the CDR3, taken from reference TRBV7-2 and TRBJ2-5): GAGVSQSPSNKVTEKGKDVELRCDPISGHTALYWYRQSLGQGLEFLIYFQGNSAPDKSGLPSDRFSAERTGGSVSTLTIQRTQQEDSAVYLCASGLGVGEGAQYFGPGTRLLVL.

The chain is built from TRBV7-2 and TRBJ2-3; D is unclear. Matching the DNA end better, TRBJ2-6 makes the J call doubtful. The CDR3 extends over 13 amino acids. Looked up from germline, CDR1 is SGHTA and CDR2 is FQGNSA. DNA for the CDR3: TGTGCCAGCAGCTCCCCAAATGCAGATATGCTGACTTTC. It is translated as CASSSPNADMLTF.

Many counts were recorded for this clonotype. The chain employs TRBV7-2 and TRBJ2-5, with 7 nucleotides matching TRBD2. This CDR3 is built from 13 residues. The germline V gene has CDR1 SGHTA and CDR2 FQGNSA. With 4 bases clipped from V and 5 bases from J, the junction kept 4 bases outside the gene matches. The CDR3 reads CASSWGGRETQYF. CDR3 DNA sequence: TGTGCCAGCAGCTGGGGGGGACGGGAGACCCAGTACTTC.

There are many counts of this clonotype. The chain carries TRBV7-8 and TRBJ2-1; no reliable D call. The CDR3 has 12 residues. Germline loops: CDR1 SGHVS, CDR2 FQNEAQ. Trimming took off 5 bases at V and 5 bases at J, with 7 bases between the two ends. The CDR3 spells CASSSWNNEQFF. CDR3 sequence (DNA): TGTGCCAGCAGCAGCTGGAACAATGAGCAGTTCTTC. The whole variable domain, remainder taken from reference TRBV7-8 and TRBJ2-1, is GAGVSQSPRYKVAKRGQDVALRCDPISGHVSLFWYQQALGQGPEFLTYFQNEAQLDKSGLPSDRFFAERPEGSVSTLKIQRTQQEDSAVYLCASSSWNNEQFFGPGTRLTVL.

The V call is TRBV10-1, the J call TRBJ1-1; the match to TRBD1 covers 11 bases. Unmatched junction bases numbered 14, after V lost 10 bases and J lost 1 base. This CDR3 is 17 amino acids long. CDR1 and CDR2 from the germline V gene are WNHNN and SYGVQD (reference sequence). The chain's CDR3 is CATPPGGTGGSNTEAFF. In DNA, the CDR3 is TGCGCCACCCCCCCCGGCGGGACAGGGGGATCGAACACTGAAGCTTTCTTT.

With regard to this clonotype: The junction departs from germline at one end; a sequencing error may be responsible. The chain recombines TRBV10-2 with TRBJ2-3; D might be TRBD1 or TRBD2, each matching 6 bases. In germline, CDR1 is WSHSY, CDR2 SAAADI. This CDR3 contains 14 residues. This chain's CDR3 is CASSRGGGTDTQYF. CDR3 nucleotide sequence: TGCGCCTCCTCTCGAGGGGGAGGCACAGATACTCAGTATTTC.

This clonotype is a singleton in its sample. This chain uses TRBV20-1 with TRBJ2-3; D is uncertain. There are 14 residues in the CDR3. Germline V gene data show CDR1 as DFQATT and CDR2 as SNEGSKA (reference sequence). Trimming removed 1 base from V and 1 base from J, with 9 bases in between. CDR3 residues: CSARAVYGTDTQYF. In DNA form, the CDR3 reads TGCAGTGCTAGAGCTGTCTATGGCACAGATACGCAGTATTTT.

As for this clonotype: At one end the junction does not follow the germline gene, possibly because of a read error. The chain links TRBV7-2 to TRBJ2-4, with 9 bases aligning to TRBD2. There are 17 residues in the CDR3. CDR1 SGHTA and CDR2 FQGNSA come from the germline V gene. CDR3 sequence (DNA): TGTGCCAGCAGCAATACGATGGCGGCGGGAGGGACAGATACTCAGTATTTC. As protein: CASSNTMAAGGTDTQYF.

This clonotype is medium-sized by share. The genes are TRBV7-8 and TRBJ2-7, with 7 positions matching TRBD2. After removal of 2 bases from V and 5 bases from J, the junction contained 6 bases not matched to a gene. The CDR3 has 14 amino acids. The germline CDR1 and CDR2 sequences are SGHVS and FQNEAQ. CDR3 sequence (DNA): TGTGCCAGCAGCTTAACACAGCGGGAAGACGAGCAGTACTTC. It translates to CASSLTQREDEQYF.

This clonotype occurred once. Germline is not matched at one junction end, which may reflect a read error. The CDR3 region has the DNA TGTGCCAGCAGCCCCGGACTAGCCCAAGAGACTCAGTACTTC. Translating it yields CASSPGLAQETQYF. The rearrangement links TRBV7-2 to TRBJ2-5, with 8 bases aligning to TRBD2. This CDR3 has 14 residues. CDR1 is SGHTA and CDR2 is FQGNSA in the germline V gene.

The J gene is TRBJ2-2, the V gene TRBV7-3, with 8 bases lining up with TRBD1. The J call may be mistaken, given a closer DNA end match to TRBJ2-3. The CDR3 contains 18 residues. CDR1 and CDR2 from the germline V gene are SGHTA and FQGTGA. CDR3 bases: TGTGCCAGCAGCTTACAGGGGGCGCGTCTTGCGGGTACAGGGGCGCAGTATTTT. Protein: CASSLQGARLAGTGAQYF.

This clonotype was counted at least ten times. Here the CDR3 DNA reads TGTGCCAGCAGTGAAGAGTCACCCCTCCACTTT. It specifies CASSEESPLHF. This rearrangement joins TRBV6-1 to TRBJ1-6; D gene ambiguous. The CDR3 totals 11 residues. Germline V CDR1 and CDR2: MNHNS, SASEGT. V shed 1 base and J shed 10 bases, with 2 bases lying between them.